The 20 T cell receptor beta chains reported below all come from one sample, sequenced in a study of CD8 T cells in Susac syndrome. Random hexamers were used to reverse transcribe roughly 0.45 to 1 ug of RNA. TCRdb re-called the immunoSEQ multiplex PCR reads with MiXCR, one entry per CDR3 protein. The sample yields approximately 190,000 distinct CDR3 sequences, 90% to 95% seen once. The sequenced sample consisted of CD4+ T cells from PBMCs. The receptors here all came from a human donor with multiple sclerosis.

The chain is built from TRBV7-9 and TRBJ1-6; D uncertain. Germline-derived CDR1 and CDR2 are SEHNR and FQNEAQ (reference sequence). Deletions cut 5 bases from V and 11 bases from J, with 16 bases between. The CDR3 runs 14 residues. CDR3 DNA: TGTGCCAGCAGCGGCTCGGGCGCCCCGGCACCCCTCCACTTT. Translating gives CASSGSGAPAPLHF.

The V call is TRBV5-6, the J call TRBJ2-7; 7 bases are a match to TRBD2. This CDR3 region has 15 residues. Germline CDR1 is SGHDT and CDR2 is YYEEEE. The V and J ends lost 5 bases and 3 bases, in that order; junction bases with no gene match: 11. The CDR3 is CASSLGLDTIYEQYF. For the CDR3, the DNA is TGTGCCAGCAGTCTTGGACTAGATACCATCTACGAGCAGTACTTC. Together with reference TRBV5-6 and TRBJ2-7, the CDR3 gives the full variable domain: DAGVTQSPTHLIKTRGQQVTLRCSPKSGHDTVSWYQQALGQGPQFIFQYYEEEERQRGNFPDRFSGHQFPNYSSELNVNALLLGDSALYLCASSLGLDTIYEQYFGPGTRLTVT.

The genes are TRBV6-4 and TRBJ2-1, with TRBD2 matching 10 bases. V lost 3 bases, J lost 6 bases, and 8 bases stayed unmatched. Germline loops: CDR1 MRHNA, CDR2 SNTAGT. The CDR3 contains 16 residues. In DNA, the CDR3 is TGTGCCAGCAGTGATTGGAGTAGCGGGGGGATCAATGAGCAGTTCTTC. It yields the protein CASSDWSSGGINEQFF.

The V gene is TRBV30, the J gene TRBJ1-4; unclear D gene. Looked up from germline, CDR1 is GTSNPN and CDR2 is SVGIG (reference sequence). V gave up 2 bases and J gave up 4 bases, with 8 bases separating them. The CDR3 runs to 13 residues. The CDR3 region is CAWSTAINEKLFF. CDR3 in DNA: TGTGCCTGGAGTACAGCGATTAATGAAAAACTGTTTTTT.

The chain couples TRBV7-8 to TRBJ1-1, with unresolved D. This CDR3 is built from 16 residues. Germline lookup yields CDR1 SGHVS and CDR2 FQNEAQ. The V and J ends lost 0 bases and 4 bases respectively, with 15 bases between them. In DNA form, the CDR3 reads TGTGCCAGCAGCTTAGCGTATGGCAGGCGGTCCACTGAAGCTTTCTTT. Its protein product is CASSLAYGRRSTEAFF.

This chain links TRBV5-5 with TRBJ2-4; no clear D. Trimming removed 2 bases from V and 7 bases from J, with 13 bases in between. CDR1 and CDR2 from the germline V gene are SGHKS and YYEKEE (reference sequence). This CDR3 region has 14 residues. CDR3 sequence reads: CASSFWNDVNIQYF. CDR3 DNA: TGTGCCAGCAGCTTCTGGAACGATGTTAACATTCAGTACTTC.

Here the CDR3 reads CSARSNGGGGSSYNEQFF. The CDR3 DNA reads TGCAGTGCTAGAAGTAATGGGGGAGGGGGGAGCTCCTACAATGAGCAGTTCTTC. V gene TRBV20-1 combines with J gene TRBJ2-1, with D maybe TRBD2 (7 bases). The CDR3 consists of 18 residues. Germline V gives CDR1 DFQATT, CDR2 SNEGSKA (reference sequence). Trimming removed 2 bases at V and 0 bases at J, with 20 bases between.

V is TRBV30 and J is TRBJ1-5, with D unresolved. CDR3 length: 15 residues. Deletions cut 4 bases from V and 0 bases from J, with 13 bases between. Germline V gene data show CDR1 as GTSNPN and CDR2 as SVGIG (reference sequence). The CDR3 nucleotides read TGTGCCTGGACGTTGGGAGGCTATAGCAATCAGCCCCAGCATTTT. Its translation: CAWTLGGYSNQPQHF.

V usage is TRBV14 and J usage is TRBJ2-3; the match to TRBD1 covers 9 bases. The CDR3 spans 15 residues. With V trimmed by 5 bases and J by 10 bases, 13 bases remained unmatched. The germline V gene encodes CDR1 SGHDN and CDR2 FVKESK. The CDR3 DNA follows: TGTGCCAGCAGCTCTCCGGGACAGGGTGTACGGGCGCAGTATTTT. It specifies CASSSPGQGVRAQYF.

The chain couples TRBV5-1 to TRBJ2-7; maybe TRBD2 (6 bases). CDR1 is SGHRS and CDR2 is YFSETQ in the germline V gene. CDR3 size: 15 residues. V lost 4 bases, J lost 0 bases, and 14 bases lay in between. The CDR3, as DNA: TGCGCCAGCAGCGGCCGGGACTTCAGCTCCTACGAGCAGTACTTC. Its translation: CASSGRDFSSYEQYF.

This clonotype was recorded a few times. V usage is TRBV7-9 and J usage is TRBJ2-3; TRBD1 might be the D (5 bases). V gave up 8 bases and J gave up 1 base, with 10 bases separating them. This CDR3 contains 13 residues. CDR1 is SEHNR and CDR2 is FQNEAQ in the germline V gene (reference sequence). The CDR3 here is CASRLGGTDTQYF. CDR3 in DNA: TGTGCCAGCCGTCTAGGGGGCACAGATACGCAGTATTTT.

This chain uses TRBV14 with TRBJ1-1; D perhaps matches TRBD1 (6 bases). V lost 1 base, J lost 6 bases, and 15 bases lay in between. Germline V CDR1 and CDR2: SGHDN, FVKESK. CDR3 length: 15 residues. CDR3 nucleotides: TGTGCCAGCAGCCAAGTAAAGGGGGTTTATTCTGAAGCTTTCTTT. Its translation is CASSQVKGVYSEAFF.

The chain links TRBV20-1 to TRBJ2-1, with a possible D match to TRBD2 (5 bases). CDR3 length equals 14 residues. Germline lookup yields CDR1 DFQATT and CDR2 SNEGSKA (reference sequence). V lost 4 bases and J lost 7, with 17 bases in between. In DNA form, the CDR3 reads TGCAGTGCTACCTCGACGGACTCCGGTAATGAGCAGTTCTTC. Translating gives CSATSTDSGNEQFF.

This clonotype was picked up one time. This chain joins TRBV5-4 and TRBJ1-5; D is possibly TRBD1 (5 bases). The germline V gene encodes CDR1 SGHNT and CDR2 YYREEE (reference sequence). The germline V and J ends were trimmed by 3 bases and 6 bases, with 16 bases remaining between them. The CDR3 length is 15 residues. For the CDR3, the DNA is TGTGCCAGCAGCTCATCCCGGAGGGGAGGTCAGCCCCAGCATTTT. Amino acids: CASSSSRRGGQPQHF.

For the CDR3, the DNA is TGCAGTGCTAGTGAGGCTAGGGGTAAATCCTACAATGAGCAGTTCTTC. It encodes CSASEARGKSYNEQFF. The chain joins TRBV20-1 to TRBJ2-1, with D possibly matching TRBD1 (5 bases). CDR3 length: 16 residues. Trimming pared 3 bases from V and 1 base from J, leaving 16 bases between. Germline V CDR1 and CDR2: DFQATT, SNEGSKA (reference sequence).

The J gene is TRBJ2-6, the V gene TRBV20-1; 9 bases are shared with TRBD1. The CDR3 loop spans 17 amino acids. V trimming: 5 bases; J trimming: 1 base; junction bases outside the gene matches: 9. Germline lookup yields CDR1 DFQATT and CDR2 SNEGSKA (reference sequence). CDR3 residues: CSAPTGGSVSGANVLTF. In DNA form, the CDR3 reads TGCAGTGCTCCGACAGGGGGGAGTGTTTCTGGGGCCAACGTCCTGACTTTC.

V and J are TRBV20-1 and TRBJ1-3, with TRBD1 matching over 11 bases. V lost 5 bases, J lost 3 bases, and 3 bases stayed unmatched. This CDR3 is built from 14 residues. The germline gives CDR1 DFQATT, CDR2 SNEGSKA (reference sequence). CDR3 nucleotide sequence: TGCAGTGCTGCGGGACAGGGGGATGGAAACACCATATATTTT. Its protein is CSAAGQGDGNTIYF.

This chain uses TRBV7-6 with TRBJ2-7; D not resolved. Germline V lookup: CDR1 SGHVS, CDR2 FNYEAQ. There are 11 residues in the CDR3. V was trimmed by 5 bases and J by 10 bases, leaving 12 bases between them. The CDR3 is CASSPRSRQYF. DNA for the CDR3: TGTGCCAGCAGCCCGCGGTCAAGACAGTACTTC.

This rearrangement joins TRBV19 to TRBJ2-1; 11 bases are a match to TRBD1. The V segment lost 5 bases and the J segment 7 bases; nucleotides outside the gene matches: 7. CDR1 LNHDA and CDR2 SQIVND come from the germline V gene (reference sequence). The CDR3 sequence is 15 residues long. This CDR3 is CASSFRDRGNNEQFF. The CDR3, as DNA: TGTGCCAGTAGTTTCCGGGACAGGGGGAATAATGAGCAGTTCTTC.

CDR3 DNA sequence: TGCAGTGTTTCGAGGCTTTTCACTGAAGCTTTCTTT. It specifies CSVSRLFTEAFF. The V gene is TRBV20-1, the J gene TRBJ1-1; unclear D gene. This CDR3 is built from 12 residues. Germline V CDR1 and CDR2: DFQATT, SNEGSKA (reference sequence). The germline V and J ends were trimmed by 7 bases and 4 bases, with 13 bases remaining between them.